The 14 T cell receptor beta chains below were found in one sample sequenced in a study of CD8+ T cells in alopecia areata (dated by TCRdb to 2016 to 2019). The time point label on this specimen signifies: less than 25 weeks on oral tofacitinib. Per the publication, the treatment or condition label means: oral pan-JAK inhibitor, 5-10 mg twice daily. Library preparation used the immunoSEQ multiplex PCR assay. To provide template for TCR sequencing, every sample had RNA extracted and reverse transcribed into cDNA. TCRdb holds this immuneACCESS table with in-frame rearrangements only. Some clones are missing; in checked studies, unresolved V genes explain under half, and the rest has no known cause. Within this sample are 60,000 to 85,000 clones, with roughly 66% of them counted one time only. In total, the top ten clones hold roughly a quarter of the sample. Sequences were derived from CD8+ T cells sorted from blood, sampled at week 24, from a patient treated with tofacitinib. All receptors come from a human donor with alopecia areata.

J is TRBJ2-5 and V is TRBV27, with D possibly TRBD1 on 5 matching bases. Trimming cost V 2 bases and J 2 bases, with 9 bases left between them. Germline-derived CDR1 and CDR2 are MNHEY and SMNVEV (reference sequence). This CDR3 region has 14 residues. The CDR3 here is CASSLGDSQETQYF. The CDR3 DNA reads TGTGCCAGCAGTTTAGGTGACAGTCAAGAGACCCAGTACTTC.

This chain joins TRBV5-6 and TRBJ1-5; 10 nucleotides align to TRBD1. V gave up 2 bases and J gave up 7 bases; unmatched junction bases: 3. Germline CDR1 is SGHDT and CDR2 is YYEEEE. The CDR3 contains 14 residues. DNA for the CDR3: TGTGCCAGCAGCTTAGGGGACAGGGGACAGCCCCAGCATTTT. As protein: CASSLGDRGQPQHF.

This chain joins TRBV27 and TRBJ2-7; 9 positions agree with TRBD2. J lost 0 bases, V lost 2 bases, and 2 bases had no gene match. The CDR3 loop spans 15 amino acids. Germline values: CDR1 MNHEY, CDR2 SMNVEV (reference sequence). CDR3 protein: CASSLRRGGSYEQYF. The CDR3 coding sequence is TGTGCCAGCAGTTTAAGGCGGGGGGGCTCCTACGAGCAGTACTTC.

The chain couples TRBV9 to TRBJ2-3, with 7 bases lining up with TRBD2. Germline values: CDR1 SGDLS, CDR2 YYNGEE. The CDR3 extends over 15 amino acids. The J segment lost 12 bases and the V segment lost 1 base, leaving 14 bases of the junction unmatched. For the CDR3, the DNA is TGTGCCAGCAGCGTAAGCGGGGCGGGGATCCCATCACAGTATTTT. This codes for CASSVSGAGIPSQYF.

The CDR3 DNA reads as TGTGCCAGCAGGGAGGGAGGGGATGAGCAGTACTTC. Protein product: CASREGGDEQYF. This chain uses TRBV7-9 with TRBJ2-7; TRBD2 aligns across 7 bases. Germline V lookup: CDR1 SEHNR, CDR2 FQNEAQ (reference sequence). The CDR3 is 12 amino acids. The V gene end was trimmed by 6 bases and the J gene end by 7 bases; junction bases not matched to a gene: 6.

This clone was observed at least ten times. The chain employs TRBV9 and TRBJ2-3; perhaps TRBD1 as D (6 bases). V lost 0 bases to trimming and J lost 2 bases, with 10 bases between them. The CDR3 is made up of 15 amino acids. Germline CDR1 is SGDLS and CDR2 is YYNGEE. CDR3 protein: CASSVEQGHTDTQYF. The CDR3 nucleotides read TGTGCCAGCAGCGTAGAACAGGGTCACACAGATACGCAGTATTTT. Complete variable domain (other parts from reference TRBV9 and TRBJ2-3): DSGVTQTPKHLITATGQRVTLRCSPRSGDLSVYWYQQSLDQGLQFLIQYYNGEERAKGNILERFSAQQFPDLHSELNLSSLELGDSALYFCASSVEQGHTDTQYFGPGTRLTVL.

The CDR3 sequence is CASSPLPGHNEQFF. The CDR3 coding sequence is TGCGCCAGCAGCCCGCTTCCGGGACATAATGAGCAGTTCTTC. The genes are TRBV4-3 and TRBJ2-1, with a tentative D call TRBD1 (6 bases). Trimming took off 4 bases at V and 7 bases at J, with 14 bases between the two ends. Germline-derived CDR1 and CDR2 are LGHNA and YSLEER. There are 14 residues in the CDR3.

The CDR3 is CASSQSWDSQETQYF. CDR3 nucleotide sequence: TGCGCCAGCAGCCAATCCTGGGACTCCCAAGAGACCCAGTACTTC. The chain carries TRBV4-3 and TRBJ2-5; tentative D call: TRBD2 (6 bases). The germline V gene encodes CDR1 LGHNA and CDR2 YSLEER. This CDR3 contains 15 residues. Trimming removed 2 bases at V and 1 base at J, with 11 bases between.

This clone has only a few counts. This chain uses TRBV29-1 with TRBJ2-3; D might be TRBD2 (5 bases). CDR3 size: 13 residues. V was pared by 6 bases and J by 2 bases, with 12 bases between. The V gene's germline CDR1 is SQVTM and CDR2 ANQGSEA. Written as DNA, the CDR3 is TGCAGCGTCCCGAGGGTGAACACAGATACGCAGTATTTT. Its translation: CSVPRVNTDTQYF.

The chain employs TRBV25-1 and TRBJ2-7, with D possibly TRBD2 on 5 matching bases. Between the trimmed V and J ends, which lost 1 base and 4 bases, there was a span of 14 bases. The CDR3 is made up of 15 amino acids. Germline V lookup: CDR1 MGHDK, CDR2 SYGVNS. CDR3 coding DNA: TGTGCCAGCAGTGAATTCCGGGTGTCGGGGTACGAGCAGTACTTC. This sequence encodes CASSEFRVSGYEQYF.

The J gene is TRBJ1-5, the V gene TRBV27; tentatively, D is TRBD1 (5 bases). Per the germline V gene, CDR1 is MNHEY and CDR2 is SMNVEV (reference sequence). V was pared by 0 bases and J by 5 bases, with 8 bases between. CDR3 length: 14 amino acids. DNA for the CDR3: TGTGCCAGCAGTTTATCGACAGCCGATCAGCCCCAGCATTTT. This encodes CASSLSTADQPQHF.

The V call is TRBV27, the J call TRBJ1-5; 7 positions agree with TRBD1. The V gene's germline CDR1 is MNHEY and CDR2 SMNVEV (reference sequence). V gave up 6 bases and J gave up 3 bases; unmatched junction bases: 8. The CDR3 covers 15 residues. The CDR3 sequence is CASRPTGTFNQPQHF. DNA of the CDR3: TGTGCCAGCAGACCGACAGGGACCTTCAATCAGCCCCAGCATTTT.

The CDR3 bases are TGCGCCAGCAGCCAAGGACCAGGGATCACCGACTACGAGCAGTACTTC. Encoded protein: CASSQGPGITDYEQYF. The chain combines TRBV4-3 with TRBJ2-7, with D perhaps matching TRBD1 (5 bases). The ends were cut back, 1 base at V and 3 bases at J, with 16 bases in the middle. Germline CDR1 reads LGHNA; CDR2 reads YSLEER. The CDR3 has 16 residues.

The chain recombines TRBV27 with TRBJ1-1; D unresolved. CDR3 length: 12 amino acids. Trimming left V 5 bases short and J 7 bases short, with 11 bases between. The germline V gene has CDR1 MNHEY and CDR2 SMNVEV (reference sequence). The chain's CDR3 is CASSRPDGEAFF. CDR3 sequence (DNA): TGTGCCAGCAGTCGCCCGGACGGTGAAGCTTTCTTT.